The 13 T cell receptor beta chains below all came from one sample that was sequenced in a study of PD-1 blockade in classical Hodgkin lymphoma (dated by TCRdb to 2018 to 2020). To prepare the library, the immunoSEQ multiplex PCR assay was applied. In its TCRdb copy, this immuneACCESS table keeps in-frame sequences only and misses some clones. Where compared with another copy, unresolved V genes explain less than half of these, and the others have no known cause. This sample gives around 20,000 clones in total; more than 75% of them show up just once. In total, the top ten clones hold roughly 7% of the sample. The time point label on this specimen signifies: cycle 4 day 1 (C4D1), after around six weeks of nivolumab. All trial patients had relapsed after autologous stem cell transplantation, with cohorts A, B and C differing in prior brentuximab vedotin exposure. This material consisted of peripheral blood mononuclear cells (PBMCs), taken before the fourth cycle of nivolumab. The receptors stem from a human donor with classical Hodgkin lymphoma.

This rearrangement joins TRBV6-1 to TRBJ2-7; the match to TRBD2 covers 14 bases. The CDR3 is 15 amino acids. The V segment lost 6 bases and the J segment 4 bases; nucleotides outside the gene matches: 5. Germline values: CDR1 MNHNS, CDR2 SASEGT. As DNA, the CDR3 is TGTGCCAGCAGGGCGGGACTAGCGGGAGTTTACGAGCAGTACTTC. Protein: CASRAGLAGVYEQYF.

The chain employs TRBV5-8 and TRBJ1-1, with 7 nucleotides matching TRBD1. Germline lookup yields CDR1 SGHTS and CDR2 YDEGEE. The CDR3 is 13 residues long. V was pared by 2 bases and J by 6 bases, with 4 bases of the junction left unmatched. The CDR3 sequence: CASSFYRGPEAFF. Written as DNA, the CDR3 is TGTGCCAGCAGCTTCTATAGGGGGCCTGAAGCTTTCTTT.

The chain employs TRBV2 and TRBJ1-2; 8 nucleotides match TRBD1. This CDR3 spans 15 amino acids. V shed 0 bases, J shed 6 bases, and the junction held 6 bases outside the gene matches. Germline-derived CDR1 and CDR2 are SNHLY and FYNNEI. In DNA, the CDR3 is TGTGCCAGCAGTGAAGCCGCAGGGGGCAGGGATGGCTACACCTTC. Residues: CASSEAAGGRDGYTF.

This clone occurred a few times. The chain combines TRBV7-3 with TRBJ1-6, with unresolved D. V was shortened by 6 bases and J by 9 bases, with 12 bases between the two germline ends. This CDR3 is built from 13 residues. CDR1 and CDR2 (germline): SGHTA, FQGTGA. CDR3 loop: CASRGNLGSPLHF. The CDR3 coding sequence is TGTGCCAGCAGGGGGAACTTGGGTTCACCCCTCCACTTT.

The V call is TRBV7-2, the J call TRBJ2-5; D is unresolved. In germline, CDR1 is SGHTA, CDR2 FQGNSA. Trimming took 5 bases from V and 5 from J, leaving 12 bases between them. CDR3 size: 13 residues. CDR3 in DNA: TGTGCCAGCAGCGCCTACCCGGAGGAGACCCAGTACTTC. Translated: CASSAYPEETQYF.

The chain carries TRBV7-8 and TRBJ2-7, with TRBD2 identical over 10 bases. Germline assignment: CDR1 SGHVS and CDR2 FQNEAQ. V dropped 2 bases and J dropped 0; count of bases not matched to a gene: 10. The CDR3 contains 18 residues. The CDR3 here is CASSLRAGGPLGSYEQYF. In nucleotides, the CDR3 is TGTGCCAGCAGCTTAAGAGCGGGGGGGCCTCTCGGCTCCTACGAGCAGTACTTC. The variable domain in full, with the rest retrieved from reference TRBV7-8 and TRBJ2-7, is GAGVSQSPRYKVAKRGQDVALRCDPISGHVSLFWYQQALGQGPEFLTYFQNEAQLDKSGLPSDRFFAERPEGSVSTLKIQRTQQEDSAVYLCASSLRAGGPLGSYEQYFGPGTRLTVT.

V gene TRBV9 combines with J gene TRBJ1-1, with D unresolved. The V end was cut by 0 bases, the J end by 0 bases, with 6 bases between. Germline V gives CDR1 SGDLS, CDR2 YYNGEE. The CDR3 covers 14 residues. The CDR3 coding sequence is TGTGCCAGCAGCGTAGCCGAGATGAACACTGAAGCTTTCTTT. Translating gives CASSVAEMNTEAFF.

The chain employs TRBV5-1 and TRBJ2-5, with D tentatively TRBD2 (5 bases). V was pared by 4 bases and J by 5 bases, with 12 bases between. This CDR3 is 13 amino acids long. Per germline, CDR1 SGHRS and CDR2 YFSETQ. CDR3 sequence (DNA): TGCGCCAGCAGCGGAATCCCGGGGGAGACCCAGTACTTC. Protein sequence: CASSGIPGETQYF. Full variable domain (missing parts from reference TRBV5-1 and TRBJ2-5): KAGVTQTPRYLIKTRGQQVTLSCSPISGHRSVSWYQQTPGQGLQFLFEYFSETQRNKGNFPGRFSGRQFSNSRSEMNVSTLELGDSALYLCASSGIPGETQYFGPGTRLLVL.

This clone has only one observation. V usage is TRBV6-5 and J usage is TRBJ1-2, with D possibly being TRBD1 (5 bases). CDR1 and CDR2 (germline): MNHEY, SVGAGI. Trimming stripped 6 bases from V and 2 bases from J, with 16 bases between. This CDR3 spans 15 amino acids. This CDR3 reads CASRPTMTANYGYTF. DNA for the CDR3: TGTGCCAGCAGGCCTACGATGACAGCGAACTATGGCTACACCTTC.

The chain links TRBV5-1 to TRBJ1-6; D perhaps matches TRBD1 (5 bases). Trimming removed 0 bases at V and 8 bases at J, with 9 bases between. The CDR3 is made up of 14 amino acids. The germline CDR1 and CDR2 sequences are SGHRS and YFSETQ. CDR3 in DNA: TGCGCCAGCAGCTTGGGACAGCGGGATTCACCCCTCCACTTT. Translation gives CASSLGQRDSPLHF.

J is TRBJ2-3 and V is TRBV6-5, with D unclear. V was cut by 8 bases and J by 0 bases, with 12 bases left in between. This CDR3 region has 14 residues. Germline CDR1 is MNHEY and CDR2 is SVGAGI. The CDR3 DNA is TGTGCCAGCTGTCGGACCGCCAGCACAGATACGCAGTATTTT. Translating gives CASCRTASTDTQYF.

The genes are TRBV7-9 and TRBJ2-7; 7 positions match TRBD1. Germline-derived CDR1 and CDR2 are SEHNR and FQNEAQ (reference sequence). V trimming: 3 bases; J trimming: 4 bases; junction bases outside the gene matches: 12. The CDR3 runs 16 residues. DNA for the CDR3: TGTGCCAGCAGCTTTCCTACGGGACAGCTTCTTTACGAGCAGTACTTC. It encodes CASSFPTGQLLYEQYF.

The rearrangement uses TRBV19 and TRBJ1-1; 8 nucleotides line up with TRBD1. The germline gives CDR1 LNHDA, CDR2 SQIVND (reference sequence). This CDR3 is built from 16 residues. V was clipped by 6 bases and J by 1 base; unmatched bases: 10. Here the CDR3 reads CASSLLDRGPNTEAFF. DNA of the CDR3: TGTGCCAGTAGCCTTCTTGACAGGGGACCGAACACTGAAGCTTTCTTT.